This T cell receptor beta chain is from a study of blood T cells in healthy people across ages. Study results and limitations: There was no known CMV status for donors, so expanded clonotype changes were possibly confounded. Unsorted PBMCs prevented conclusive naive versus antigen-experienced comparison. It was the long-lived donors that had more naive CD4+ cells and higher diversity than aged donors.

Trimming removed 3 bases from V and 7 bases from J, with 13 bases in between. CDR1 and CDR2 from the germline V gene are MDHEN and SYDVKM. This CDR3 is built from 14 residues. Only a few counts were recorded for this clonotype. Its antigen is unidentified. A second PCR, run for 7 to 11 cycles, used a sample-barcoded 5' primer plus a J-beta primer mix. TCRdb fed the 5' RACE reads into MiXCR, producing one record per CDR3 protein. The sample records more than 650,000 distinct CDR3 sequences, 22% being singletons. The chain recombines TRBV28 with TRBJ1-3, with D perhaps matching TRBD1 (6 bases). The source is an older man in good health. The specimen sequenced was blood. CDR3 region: CASSFRGHRNTIYF. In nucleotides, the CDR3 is TGTGCCAGCAGTTTCCGGGGGCATAGGAACACCATATATTTT.